This record covers a single TCR beta chain. Its antigen remains unidentified. This record comes from a study of shared clonotypes between healthy human individuals. The study, taken as a whole, reports: A generally larger estimated richness was seen in naive subsets than in memory subsets. With a handful of donors compared, about 5% of naive CD4 clonotypes were shared.

The sorted-subset replicate PCRs were given around 200 ng DNA, which is tens of thousands of T cell genomes. Sequenced by immunoSEQ multiplex PCR; TCRdb stores in-frame clones only, minus some. The table includes 780,000 or so clones, over 60% detected once. With 2 bases clipped from V and 4 bases from J, the junction kept 10 bases outside the gene matches. Germline lookup yields CDR1 SGHAT and CDR2 FQNNGV. This CDR3 contains 16 residues. The V call is TRBV11-2, the J call TRBJ2-7; 8 bases align to TRBD2. The sample taken for sequencing was memory CD4+ T cells sorted from blood. Subset defined: CD45RA-negative fraction. The receptor was isolated from a woman under 40 in good health. CDR3 bases: TGTGCCAGCAGCTTATGGACCTCAGCGGGAGATTACGAGCAGTACTTC. Its translation: CASSLWTSAGDYEQYF.